This TCR beta chain was observed in a study of blood T cell repertoires in COVID-19. Whole-study context: T cells, B-cell-depleted T cells, or PBMCs provided the cDNA or gDNA that served as material.

Germline values: CDR1 LNHDA, CDR2 SQIVND (reference sequence). The germline V and J ends were trimmed by 2 bases and 10 bases, with 12 bases remaining between them. The CDR3 is 13 residues long. Profiled with immunoSEQ multiplex PCR; TCRdb holds only in-frame clones, not every one. Seen here are approximately 280,000 clones, roughly 89% observed once, and the top ten hold roughly 5%. Sequencing was performed on peripheral blood. The genes are TRBV19 and TRBJ1-5; a possible D gene is TRBD1 (5 bases). The source of this sequence is a man aged 40-55 years with acute or convalescent COVID-19. The CDR3 is CASSILDTHPQHF. The CDR3 DNA sequence: TGTGCCAGTAGTATATTGGACACCCACCCCCAGCATTTT.